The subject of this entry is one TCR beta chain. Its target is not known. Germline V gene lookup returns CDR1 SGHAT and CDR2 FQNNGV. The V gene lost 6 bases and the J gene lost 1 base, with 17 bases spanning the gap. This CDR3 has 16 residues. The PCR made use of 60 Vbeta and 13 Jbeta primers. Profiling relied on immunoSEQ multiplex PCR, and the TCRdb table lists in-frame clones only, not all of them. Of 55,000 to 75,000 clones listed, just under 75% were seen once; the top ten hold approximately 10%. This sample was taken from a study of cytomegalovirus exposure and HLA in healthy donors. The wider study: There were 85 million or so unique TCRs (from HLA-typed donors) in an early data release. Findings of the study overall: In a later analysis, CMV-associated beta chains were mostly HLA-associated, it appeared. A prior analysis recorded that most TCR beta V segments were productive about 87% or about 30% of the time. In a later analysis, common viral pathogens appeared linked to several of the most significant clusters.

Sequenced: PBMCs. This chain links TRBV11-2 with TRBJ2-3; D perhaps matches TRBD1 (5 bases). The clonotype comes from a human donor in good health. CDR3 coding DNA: TGTGCCAGCAGTCCTGACAGCGTGATCGGCACAGATACGCAGTATTTT. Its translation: CASSPDSVIGTDTQYF.